This is a list of T cell receptor beta chains from one sample in a study of blood T cell repertoires in COVID-19. Assay used: immunoSEQ multiplex PCR; TCRdb lists only in-frame clones, some missing. The data hold 240,000 or so clones, with more than 75% observed a single time. The sequencing input was peripheral blood. The receptors here all came from a woman aged 55-75 years with active or convalescent COVID-19. The CDR3 runs from the conserved cysteine through the conserved F or W. The D gene is left open where the match is weak. Not every row has a clone size; where given, it reads once, few, many or a size class.

V gene	D gene	J gene	clone size	CDR3 DNA	CDR3 protein
TRBV15	NA	TRBJ2-2	NA	TGTGCCACTACAGACACCGGGGAGCTGTTTTTT	CATTDTGELFF
TRBV5-8	NA	TRBJ1-5	NA	TGTGCCAGCAGCCCGGACACGATCAATCAGCCCCAGCATTTT	CASSPDTINQPQHF
TRBV9	NA	TRBJ1-5	NA	TGTGCCAGCAGCCCGACAGGATGGGGCAATCAGCCCCAGCATTTT	CASSPTGWGNQPQHF
TRBV30	TRBD1	TRBJ1-1	NA	TGTGCCTGGAGCCTACAGGGGACAGCTTTCTTT	CAWSLQGTAFF
TRBV6-2/TRBV6-3	TRBD2	TRBJ2-2	NA	TGTGCCAGCAGCCACGGCGGGACTACGAACACCGGGGAGCTGTTTTTT	CASSHGGTTNTGELFF
TRBV7-2	NA	TRBJ1-1	few	TGTGCCAGCAGCTTAGGGGGACTGGGGAGCACTGAAGCTTTCTTT	CASSLGGLGSTEAFF
TRBV29-1	TRBD1	TRBJ2-1	NA	TGCAGCGTCCCTGACAGGGGTGGGCCCGACAATGAGCAGTTCTTC	CSVPDRGGPDNEQFF
TRBV7-8	NA	TRBJ2-7	NA	TGTGCCAGCAGCTTAGGGACATTGAGCTCCTACGAGCAGTACTTC	CASSLGTLSSYEQYF
TRBV21-1	NA	TRBJ2-7	NA	TGTGCCAGCAGCTCCCGCCCCGTGACTAGCGGAGGGACGTATAACTACGAGCAGTACTTC	CASSSRPVTSGGTYNYEQYF
TRBV19	NA	TRBJ2-5	NA	TGTGCCAGTAGTAGGGCAGCCACTTACCAAGAGACCCAGTACTTC	CASSRAATYQETQYF
TRBV25-1	TRBD1	TRBJ2-1	NA	TGTGCCAGCAGCGCCGGGACAGGGGGATCCAATGAGCAGTTCTTC	CASSAGTGGSNEQFF
TRBV4-1	TRBD1	TRBJ1-2	NA	TGCGCCAGCAGCCAAGTGGGGACAGGGACTGGCTATGGCTACACCTTC	CASSQVGTGTGYGYTF
TRBV7-3	TRBD1	TRBJ2-3	NA	TGTGCCAGCAGCCGACAGGGGGCGATCACAGATACGCAGTATTTT	CASSRQGAITDTQYF
TRBV28	TRBD1	TRBJ2-2	NA	TGTGCCAGCTCTGACAGGGGGCCCGCGAACACCGGGGAGCTGTTTTTT	CASSDRGPANTGELFF
TRBV6-2/TRBV6-3	NA	TRBJ1-1	NA	TGTGCCAGCAGTCTGACATTGAACACTGAAGCTTTCTTT	CASSLTLNTEAFF
TRBV21-1	NA	TRBJ2-3	many	TGTGCCAGCAGCAAAGCTGATTCGCCAGGACTAGCGGGGGGGCCGAGCACAGATACGCAGTATTTT	CASSKADSPGLAGGPSTDTQYF
TRBV7-2	NA	TRBJ1-1	NA	TGTGCCAGCAGCTTAGATGGGGAGACTGAAGCTTTCTTT	CASSLDGETEAFF
TRBV12-3/TRBV12-4	TRBD1	TRBJ1-1	NA	TGTGCCAGCAGTTTTGGGGTGACAGGGGGAGCTTTCTTT	CASSFGVTGGAFF
TRBV6-5	TRBD2	TRBJ2-7	NA	TGTGCCAGCAGAGGACTAGCGACCTACGAGCAGTACTTC	CASRGLATYEQYF
TRBV7-8	TRBD1	TRBJ1-2	NA	TGTGCCAGCAGCATCCAGGGGGGTGGCCCGGAGGGCTACACCTTC	CASSIQGGGPEGYTF
TRBV10-2	NA	TRBJ1-2	once	TGCGCCAGCAGTTACGCGAACTATGGCTACACCTTC	CASSYANYGYTF
TRBV5-1	NA	TRBJ2-7	once	TGCGCCAGCAGCCTACTAGAATACGAGCAGTACTTC	CASSLLEYEQYF
TRBV7-9	NA	TRBJ2-5	NA	TGTGCCAGCAGCTTAGCGAGCGGTCCTCAAGAGACCCAGTACTTC	CASSLASGPQETQYF
TRBV21-1	NA	TRBJ1-3	NA	TGTGCCAGCAGCAAATTCAGGCAGAGCTCTGGAAACACCATATATTTT	CASSKFRQSSGNTIYF
TRBV6-5	TRBD1	TRBJ1-2	NA	TGTGCCAGCACCCAAAGAGGAACAGGGGTGAAGGGCTACACCTTC	CASTQRGTGVKGYTF
TRBV2	NA	TRBJ1-1	NA	TGTGCCAGCAAAGGGGTGGGGAGGCAAGAAGCTTTCTTT	CASKGVGRQEAFF
TRBV5-1	TRBD1	TRBJ2-3	NA	TGCGCCAGCAGCTTGGGTTGGGCAGGGGGTCGTGCGATGCCTACCACAGATACGCAGTATTTT	CASSLGWAGGRAMPTTDTQYF
TRBV6-4	TRBD2	TRBJ2-1	NA	TGTGCCAGCAGTTCGTCGGGGCTAGCGGGGGGATCCTCCTACAATGAGCAGTTCTTC	CASSSSGLAGGSSYNEQFF
TRBV11-2	TRBD2	TRBJ2-5	NA	TGTGCCAGCACCCCCGGGGGGGCTAGCCAAGAGACCCAGTACTTC	CASTPGGASQETQYF
TRBV6-5	NA	TRBJ1-3	NA	TGTGCCAGCAGAATTACAGCTCACTCTGGAAACACCATATATTTT	CASRITAHSGNTIYF
TRBV12-3/TRBV12-4	NA	TRBJ1-2	NA	TGTGCCAGCAGTTTGGGGAGGGGTTCGGGCTACACCTTC	CASSLGRGSGYTF
TRBV3-1/TRBV3-2	NA	TRBJ1-1	few	TGTGCCAGCAGCCAGGCGGGACGGAACACTGAAGCTTTCTTT	CASSQAGRNTEAFF
TRBV6-5	TRBD1	TRBJ1-5	NA	TGTGCCAGCAGGAAAGGAGACAGGGGGCGGTGGCCCCAGCATTTT	CASRKGDRGRWPQHF
TRBV23-1	NA	TRBJ1-6	few	TGCGCCAGCACCTCAGGGGACTCACCCCTCCACTTT	CASTSGDSPLHF
TRBV3-1/TRBV3-2	NA	TRBJ1-2	NA	TGTGCCAGCAGACTAGAGGCCTCAAACTATGGCTACACCTTC	CASRLEASNYGYTF
TRBV5-4	TRBD2	TRBJ2-5	NA	TGTGCCAGCAGCGAGGAGCGGGGGGGCCGGCAAGAGACCCAGTACTTC	CASSEERGGRQETQYF
TRBV10-1	NA	TRBJ1-5	NA	TGCGCCAGCACTTGTACCGACATGGCAAATCAGCCCCAGCATTTT	CASTCTDMANQPQHF
TRBV29-1	NA	TRBJ1-2	NA	TGCAGCGTTGAATCTAAGGGGTTAGACTATGGCTACACCTTC	CSVESKGLDYGYTF
TRBV19	TRBD2	TRBJ2-3	NA	TGTGCCAGTAGTTCCCTTAGCGGGGCCGCAGATACGCAGTATTTT	CASSSLSGAADTQYF
TRBV4-3	TRBD1	TRBJ1-2	NA	TGCGCCAGCAGCCAGGAACGACAGGGCAGAGGGGGCTACACCTTC	CASSQERQGRGGYTF
TRBV5-1	NA	TRBJ1-3	NA	TGCGCCAGCAGCTTGGGCGCCCTAGAGAACTCTGGAAACACCATATATTTT	CASSLGALENSGNTIYF
TRBV6-5	TRBD1	TRBJ1-6	NA	TGTGCCAGCAGTCCAATGACAGGGTTGGATTCACCCCTCCACTTT	CASSPMTGLDSPLHF
TRBV12-3/TRBV12-4	NA	TRBJ1-2	NA	TGTGCCAGCAGTCAGGGGATCTATGGCTACACCTTC	CASSQGIYGYTF